The clone carrying this T cell receptor beta chain has more than one count but fewer than ten. Every participating donor contributed 9.5 to 10 milliliters of peripheral blood through a draw. Extractions gave at least 5.5 micrograms of total RNA per sample. Next came a second PCR, run for roughly 6 to 11 cycles, which used a sample-barcoded 5' primer along with a J-beta primer mix. TCRdb used MiXCR to reprocess the 5' RACE reads, holding one entry per CDR3 protein. The sample contains around 1,500,000 distinct CDR3 sequences, 42% of which appear only once. The data are from a study of blood T cells in healthy people across ages. Trimming shortened V by 6 bases and J by 2 bases, and 11 bases separated the two germline ends. The CDR3 runs 13 residues. Germline V gene lookup returns CDR1 MNHEY and CDR2 SMNVEV (reference sequence).

Specimen: blood. The clonotype was recovered from a woman between 18 and 29 years old in good health. The chain has TRBV27 and TRBJ2-7, with no clear D. CDR3 DNA: TGTGCCAGCAGACTTACGCAGGCCTACGAGCAGTACTTC. Protein product: CASRLTQAYEQYF.